This T cell receptor (beta chain) comes out of a study of T cell responses to AZD1222 COVID-19 vaccine. General study findings and limits: Unmutated variant regions are reportedly targeted by nearly half of spike-specific TCRs. Clonal diversity was possibly underestimated; the donors were predominantly white British and more often female. Baseline serology detected seropositivity in only six AZD1222 recipients.

Regarding this clone: Its antigen is as yet unknown.

Assay used: immunoSEQ multiplex PCR; TCRdb lists only in-frame clones, some missing. The data hold more than 150,000 clones, with 75% to 90% observed a single time. Trimming took 6 bases from V and 3 from J, leaving 9 bases between them. The V gene's germline CDR1 is MNHEY and CDR2 SMNVEV (reference sequence). The CDR3 consists of 13 residues. This specimen consisted of peripheral blood, obtained 28 days after the second AZD1222 dose. The chain couples TRBV27 to TRBJ1-5, with D perhaps matching TRBD1 (6 bases). This receptor was identified in an adult who received the AZD1222 COVID-19 vaccine. CDR3 DNA sequence: TGTGCCAGCAGACAGGGAAACAATCAGCCCCAGCATTTT. Its protein product is CASRQGNNQPQHF.